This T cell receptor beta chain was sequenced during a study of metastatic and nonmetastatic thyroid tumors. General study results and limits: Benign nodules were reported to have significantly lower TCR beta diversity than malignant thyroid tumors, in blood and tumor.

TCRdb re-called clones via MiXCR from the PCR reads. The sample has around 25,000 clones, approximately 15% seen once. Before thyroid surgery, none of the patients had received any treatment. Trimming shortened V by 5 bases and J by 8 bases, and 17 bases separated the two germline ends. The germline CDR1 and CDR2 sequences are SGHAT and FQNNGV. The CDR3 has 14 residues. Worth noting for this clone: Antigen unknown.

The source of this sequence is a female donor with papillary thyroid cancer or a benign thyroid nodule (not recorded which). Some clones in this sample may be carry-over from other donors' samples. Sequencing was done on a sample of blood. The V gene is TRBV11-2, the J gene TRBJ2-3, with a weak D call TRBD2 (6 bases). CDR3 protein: CASSPGGRAGTQYF. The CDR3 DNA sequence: TGTGCCAGCAGCCCCGGGGGTCGGGCAGGTACGCAGTATTTT.